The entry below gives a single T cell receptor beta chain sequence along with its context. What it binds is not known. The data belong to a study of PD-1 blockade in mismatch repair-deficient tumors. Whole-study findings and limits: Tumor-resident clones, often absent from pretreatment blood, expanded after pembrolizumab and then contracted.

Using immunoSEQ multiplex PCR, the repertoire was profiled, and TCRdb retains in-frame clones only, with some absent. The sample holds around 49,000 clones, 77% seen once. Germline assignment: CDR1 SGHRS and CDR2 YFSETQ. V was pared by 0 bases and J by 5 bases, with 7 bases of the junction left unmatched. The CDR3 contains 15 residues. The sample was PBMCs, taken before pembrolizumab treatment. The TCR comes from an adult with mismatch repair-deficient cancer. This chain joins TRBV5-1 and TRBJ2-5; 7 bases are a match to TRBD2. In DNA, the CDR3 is TGCGCCAGCAGCTTGGCCGGCGGGAGAGACGAGACCCAGTACTTC. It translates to CASSLAGGRDETQYF.